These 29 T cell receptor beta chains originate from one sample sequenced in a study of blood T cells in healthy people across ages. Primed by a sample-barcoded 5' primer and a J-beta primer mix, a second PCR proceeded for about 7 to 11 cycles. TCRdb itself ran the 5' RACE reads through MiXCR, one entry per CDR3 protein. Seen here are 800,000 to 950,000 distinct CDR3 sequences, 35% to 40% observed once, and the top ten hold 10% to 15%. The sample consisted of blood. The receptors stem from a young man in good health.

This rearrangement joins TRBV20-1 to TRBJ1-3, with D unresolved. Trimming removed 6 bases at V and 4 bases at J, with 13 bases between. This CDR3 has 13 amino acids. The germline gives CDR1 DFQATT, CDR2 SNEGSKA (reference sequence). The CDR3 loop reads CSASPGRGNTIYF. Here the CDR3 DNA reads TGCAGTGCGAGCCCGGGCCGAGGAAACACCATATATTTT.

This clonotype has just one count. This chain's CDR3 is CATLSTSDRAGEKLFF. CDR3 coding DNA: TGTGCCACCCTATCGACCTCGGACAGGGCAGGAGAAAAACTGTTTTTT. The chain is built from TRBV21-1 and TRBJ1-4; the D call in the table, TRBD1, was not verified against the DNA. TRBV21-1 corresponds to a pseudogene. CDR3 size: 16 residues.

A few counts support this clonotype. CDR3 loop: CASSEIDGGSGGYTF. CDR3 nucleotides: TGTGCCAGCAGCGAGATAGACGGAGGCTCGGGGGGCTACACCTTC. The chain couples TRBV13 to TRBJ1-2; D remains ambiguous. In germline, CDR1 is PRHDT, CDR2 FYEKMQ (reference sequence). V lost 5 bases and J lost 8, with 21 bases in between. This CDR3 has 15 residues.

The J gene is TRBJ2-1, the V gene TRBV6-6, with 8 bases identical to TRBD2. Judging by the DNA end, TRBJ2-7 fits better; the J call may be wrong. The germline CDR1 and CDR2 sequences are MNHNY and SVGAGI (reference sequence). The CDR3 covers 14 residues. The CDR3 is CASEPGLGYNEQYF. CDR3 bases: TGTGCCAGTGAACCGGGACTAGGTTACAATGAGCAGTACTTC.

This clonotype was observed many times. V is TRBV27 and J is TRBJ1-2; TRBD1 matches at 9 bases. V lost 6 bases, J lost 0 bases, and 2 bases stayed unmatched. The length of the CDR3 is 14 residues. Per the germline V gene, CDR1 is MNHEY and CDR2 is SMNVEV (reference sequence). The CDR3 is CASRGQGANYGYTF. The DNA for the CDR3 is TGTGCCAGCAGGGGACAGGGCGCTAACTATGGCTACACCTTC.

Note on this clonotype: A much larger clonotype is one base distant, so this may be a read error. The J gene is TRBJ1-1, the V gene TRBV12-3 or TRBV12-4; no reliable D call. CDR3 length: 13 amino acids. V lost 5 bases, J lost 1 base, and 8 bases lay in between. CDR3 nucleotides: TGTGCCAGCAGTGGCCTCGGGAACACTGAAGCTTTCTTT. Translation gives CASSGLGNTEAFF.

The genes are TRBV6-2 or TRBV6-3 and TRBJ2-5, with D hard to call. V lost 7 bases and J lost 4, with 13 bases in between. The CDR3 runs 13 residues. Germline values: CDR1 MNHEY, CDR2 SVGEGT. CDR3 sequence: CASTPIRSETQYF. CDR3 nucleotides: TGTGCCAGCACCCCAATTAGGTCAGAGACCCAGTACTTC.

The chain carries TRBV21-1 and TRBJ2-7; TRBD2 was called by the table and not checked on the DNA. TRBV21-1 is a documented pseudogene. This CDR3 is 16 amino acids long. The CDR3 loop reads CASSNGEAAPYYEQYF. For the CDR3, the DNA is TGTGCCAGCAGCAATGGGGAGGCAGCGCCTTACTACGAGCAGTACTTC.

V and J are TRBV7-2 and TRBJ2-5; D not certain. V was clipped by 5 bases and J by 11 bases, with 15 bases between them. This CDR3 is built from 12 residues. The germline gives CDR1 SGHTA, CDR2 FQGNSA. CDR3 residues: CASSASVNEQYF. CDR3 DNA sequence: TGTGCCAGCAGCGCTAGTGTGAATGAGCAGTACTTC.

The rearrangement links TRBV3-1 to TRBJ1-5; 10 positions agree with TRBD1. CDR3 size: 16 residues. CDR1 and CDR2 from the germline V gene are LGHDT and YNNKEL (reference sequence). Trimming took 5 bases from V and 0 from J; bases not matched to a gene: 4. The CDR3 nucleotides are TGTGCCAGCAGCGGACAGGGGGTTCATAGCAATCAGCCCCAGCATTTT. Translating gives CASSGQGVHSNQPQHF.

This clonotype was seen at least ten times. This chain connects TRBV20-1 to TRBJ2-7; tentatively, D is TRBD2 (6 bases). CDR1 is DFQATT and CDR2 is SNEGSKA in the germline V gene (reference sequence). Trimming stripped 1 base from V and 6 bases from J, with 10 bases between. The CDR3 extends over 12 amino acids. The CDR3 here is CSARAGGREQYF. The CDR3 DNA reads TGCAGTGCTAGAGCCGGAGGGCGCGAGCAGTACTTC.

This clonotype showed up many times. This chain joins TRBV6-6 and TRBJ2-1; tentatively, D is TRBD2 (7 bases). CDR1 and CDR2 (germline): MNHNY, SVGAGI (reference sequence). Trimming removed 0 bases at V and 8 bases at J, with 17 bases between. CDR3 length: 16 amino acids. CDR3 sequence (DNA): TGTGCCAGCAGTTACTCGGGGGGGGCAGTTGGTTATGAGCAGTTCTTC. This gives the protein CASSYSGGAVGYEQFF.

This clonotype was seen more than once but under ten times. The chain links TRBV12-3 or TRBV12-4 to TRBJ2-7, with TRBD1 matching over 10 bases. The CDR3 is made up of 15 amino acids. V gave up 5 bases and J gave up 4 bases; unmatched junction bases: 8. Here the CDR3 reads CASSASTGGRYEQYF. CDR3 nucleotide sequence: TGTGCCAGCAGTGCCTCGACAGGGGGCAGGTACGAGCAGTACTTC.

The CDR3 reads CASSLDVEGGREQFF. The CDR3 bases are TGTGCCAGCAGCTTAGATGTCGAGGGGGGGCGTGAGCAGTTCTTC. The rearrangement joins TRBV11-2 to TRBJ2-1, with D possibly matching TRBD2 (7 bases). The V end lost 0 bases, the J end lost 9 bases, and 15 bases lay between the germline ends. The germline gives CDR1 SGHAT, CDR2 FQNNGV. CDR3 length: 15 residues.

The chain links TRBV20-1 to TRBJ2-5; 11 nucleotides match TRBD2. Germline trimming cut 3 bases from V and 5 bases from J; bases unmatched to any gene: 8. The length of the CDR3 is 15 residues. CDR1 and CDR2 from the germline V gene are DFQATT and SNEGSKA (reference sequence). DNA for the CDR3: TGCAGTGCTAGGCCCCCTAGCGGGAGGCTGGAGACCCAGTACTTC. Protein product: CSARPPSGRLETQYF.

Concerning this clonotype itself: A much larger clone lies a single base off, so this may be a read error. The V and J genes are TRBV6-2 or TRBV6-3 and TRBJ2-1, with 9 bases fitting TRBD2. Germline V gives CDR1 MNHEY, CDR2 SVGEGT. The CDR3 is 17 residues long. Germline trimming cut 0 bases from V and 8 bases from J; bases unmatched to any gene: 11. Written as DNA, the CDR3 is TGTGCCAGCAGTTACTCCCCGGCGGGGGGGGTATACGATGAGCAGTTCTTC. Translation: CASSYSPAGGVYDEQFF.

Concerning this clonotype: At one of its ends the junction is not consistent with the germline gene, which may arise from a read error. The CDR3 DNA reads TGCAGCGTTCGAAAGCCGCCAGGGGGGCCCTATAATTCACCCCCCCACTTT. It translates to CSVRKPPGGPYNSPPHF. The chain carries TRBV29-1 and TRBJ1-6; 7 bases fit TRBD1. The CDR3 spans 17 residues. Per the germline V gene, CDR1 is SQVTM and CDR2 is ANQGSEA. Using reference TRBV29-1 and TRBJ1-6 for the parts outside the CDR3, the full variable domain is SAVISQKPSRDICQRGTSLTIQCQVDSQVTMMFWYRQQPGQSLTLIATANQGSEATYESGFVIDKFPISRPNLTFSTLTVSNMSPEDSSIYLCSVRKPPGGPYNSPPHFGNGTRLTVT.

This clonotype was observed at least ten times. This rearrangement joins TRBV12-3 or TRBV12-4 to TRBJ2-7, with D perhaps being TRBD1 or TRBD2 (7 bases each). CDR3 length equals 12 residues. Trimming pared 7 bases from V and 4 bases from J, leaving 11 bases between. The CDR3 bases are TGTGCCAGCATTCAGGGGGGGTACGAGCAGTACTTC. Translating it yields CASIQGGYEQYF.

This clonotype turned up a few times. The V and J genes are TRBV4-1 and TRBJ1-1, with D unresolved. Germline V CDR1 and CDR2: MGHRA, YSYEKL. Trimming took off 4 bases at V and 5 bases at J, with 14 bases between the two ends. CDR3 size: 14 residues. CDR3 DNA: TGCGCCAGCAGCCCACACCAAAGCCGGACTGAAGCTTTCTTT. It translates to CASSPHQSRTEAFF.

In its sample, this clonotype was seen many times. The CDR3 nucleotides are TGTGCCAGCAGCTCAACCGGGACAGCCTATGGCTACACCTTC. Translated: CASSSTGTAYGYTF. This chain links TRBV12-3 or TRBV12-4 with TRBJ1-2; TRBD1 matches at 7 bases. V lost 6 bases, J lost 4 bases, and 8 bases stayed unmatched. This CDR3 comprises 14 residues.

The CDR3 DNA follows: TGTGCCAGCAGGAGGGACAGGGTAGGAACCGGGGAGCTGTTTTTT. Residues: CASRRDRVGTGELFF. The V gene is TRBV2, the J gene TRBJ2-2; 9 nucleotides match TRBD1. The V gene end was trimmed by 6 bases and the J gene end by 5 bases; junction bases not matched to a gene: 7. The CDR3 extends over 15 amino acids. The germline V gene encodes CDR1 SNHLY and CDR2 FYNNEI.

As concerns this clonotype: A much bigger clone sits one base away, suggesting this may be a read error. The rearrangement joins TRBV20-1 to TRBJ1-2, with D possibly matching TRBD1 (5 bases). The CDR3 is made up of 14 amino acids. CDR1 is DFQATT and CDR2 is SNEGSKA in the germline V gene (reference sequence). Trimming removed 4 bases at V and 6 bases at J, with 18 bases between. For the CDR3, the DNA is TGCAGTGCTACCCGACGGGGGGACGCCGATGGCTACACCTTC. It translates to CSATRRGDADGYTF.

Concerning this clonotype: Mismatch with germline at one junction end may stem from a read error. CDR3 amino acids: CSVEEAGASEETQYF. In DNA form, the CDR3 reads TGCAGCGTCGAAGAAGCGGGGGCCTCGGAAGAGACCCAGTACTTC. This sequence joins TRBV29-1 and TRBJ2-5; 8 nucleotides line up with TRBD2. The CDR3 is made up of 15 amino acids. Germline V CDR1 and CDR2: SQVTM, ANQGSEA.

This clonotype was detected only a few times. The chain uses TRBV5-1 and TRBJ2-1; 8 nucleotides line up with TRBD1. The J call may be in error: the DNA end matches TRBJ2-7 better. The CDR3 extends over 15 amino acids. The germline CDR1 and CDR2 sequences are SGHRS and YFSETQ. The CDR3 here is CASSSSQGGYNEQYF. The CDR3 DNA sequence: TGCGCCAGCAGCTCCTCACAGGGGGGCTACAATGAGCAGTACTTC.

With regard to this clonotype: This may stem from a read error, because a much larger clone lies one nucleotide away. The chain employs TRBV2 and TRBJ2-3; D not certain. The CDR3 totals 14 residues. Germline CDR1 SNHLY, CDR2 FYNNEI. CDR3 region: CASSEARSSDTRYF. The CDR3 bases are TGTGCCAGCAGTGAAGCGAGGTCTTCAGATACGCGGTATTTT. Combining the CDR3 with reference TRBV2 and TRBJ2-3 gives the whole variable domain EPEVTQTPSHQVTQMGQEVILRCVPISNHLYFYWYRQILGQKVEFLVSFYNNEISEKSEIFDDQFSVERPDGSNFTLKIRSTKLEDSAMYFCASSEARSSDTRYFGPGTRLTVL.

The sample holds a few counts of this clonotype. The CDR3 DNA sequence: TGTGCCAGCAGCCCAGGCCCGTTCTCAATGTGGTTCTTC. Its translation: CASSPGPFSMWFF. J is TRBJ2-1 and V is TRBV7-2; no clear D. This CDR3 comprises 13 residues. Trimming removed 5 bases from V and 15 bases from J, with 20 bases in between. Germline loops: CDR1 SGHTA, CDR2 FQGNSA.

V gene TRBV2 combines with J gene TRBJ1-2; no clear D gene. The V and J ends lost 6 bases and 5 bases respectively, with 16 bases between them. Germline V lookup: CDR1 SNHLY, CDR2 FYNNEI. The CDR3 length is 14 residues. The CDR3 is CASRWTETAYGYTF. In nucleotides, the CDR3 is TGTGCCAGCAGGTGGACGGAGACTGCTTATGGCTACACCTTC.

The CDR3 DNA reads as TGCAGTGCTAGAGGGGGACAGAGTTCCTCCGACTATGGCTACACCTTC. The encoded protein is CSARGGQSSSDYGYTF. The chain recombines TRBV20-1 with TRBJ1-2; 7 bases line up with TRBD1. The CDR3 consists of 16 residues. V trimming: 1 base; J trimming: 3 bases; junction bases outside the gene matches: 11. The germline gives CDR1 DFQATT, CDR2 SNEGSKA (reference sequence).

The CDR3 region has the DNA TGTGCCAGCAGGCCAAGTCTGGGAAGTGAAAAACTGTTTTTT. This encodes CASRPSLGSEKLFF. The chain links TRBV12-3 or TRBV12-4 to TRBJ1-4; no clear D gene. The CDR3 has 14 amino acids. V lost 6 bases and J 7 bases, leaving 15 bases between the germline ends.